The text below deals with one T cell receptor beta chain. Its target is not known. This sample is drawn from a study of cytomegalovirus exposure and HLA in healthy donors. Study at large: Falling in the Caucasian-associated ancestry cluster were 65% to 90% of around 370 genotyped donors. Notes on the study in general: Indistinguishable V segments, including TRBV6-2 and TRBV6-3, were excluded. Per a prior analysis, the majority of TCR beta V segments were productive roughly 87% or roughly 30% of the time. The classifier was said to identify cytomegalovirus status with high specificity and sensitivity.

Per germline, CDR1 MNHEY and CDR2 SVGAGI. Trimming pared 7 bases from V and 6 bases from J, leaving 19 bases between. There are 15 residues in the CDR3. A multiplex PCR was run with 60 Vbeta primers and 13 Jbeta primers. TCRdb's copy holds only in-frame clones and misses some; the assay was immunoSEQ multiplex PCR. This listing includes some 180,000 clones. The chain recombines TRBV6-5 with TRBJ1-5; D gene ambiguous. Input material: PBMCs. The clonotype originates from a young man in good health and CMV-seronegative. The chain's CDR3 is CASTSAVGVSQPQHF. CDR3 coding DNA: TGTGCCAGCACCTCCGCGGTCGGGGTAAGTCAGCCCCAGCATTTT.